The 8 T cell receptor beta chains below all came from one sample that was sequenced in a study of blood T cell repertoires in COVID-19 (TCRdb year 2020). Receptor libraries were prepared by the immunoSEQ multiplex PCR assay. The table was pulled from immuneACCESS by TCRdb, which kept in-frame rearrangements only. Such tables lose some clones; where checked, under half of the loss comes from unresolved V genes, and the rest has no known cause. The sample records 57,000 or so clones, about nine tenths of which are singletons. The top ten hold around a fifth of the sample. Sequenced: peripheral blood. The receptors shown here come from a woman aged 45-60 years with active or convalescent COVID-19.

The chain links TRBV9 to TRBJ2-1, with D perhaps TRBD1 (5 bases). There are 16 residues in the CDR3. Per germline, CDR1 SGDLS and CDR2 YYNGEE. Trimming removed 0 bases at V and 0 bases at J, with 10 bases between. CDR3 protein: CASSVGGRHSYNEQFF. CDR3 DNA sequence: TGTGCCAGCAGCGTAGGGGGCAGACACTCCTACAATGAGCAGTTCTTC.

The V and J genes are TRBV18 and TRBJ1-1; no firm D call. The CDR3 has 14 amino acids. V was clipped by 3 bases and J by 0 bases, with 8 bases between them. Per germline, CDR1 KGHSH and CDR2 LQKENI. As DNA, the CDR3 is TGTGCCAGCTCACCCGGGATAATGAACACTGAAGCTTTCTTT. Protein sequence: CASSPGIMNTEAFF.

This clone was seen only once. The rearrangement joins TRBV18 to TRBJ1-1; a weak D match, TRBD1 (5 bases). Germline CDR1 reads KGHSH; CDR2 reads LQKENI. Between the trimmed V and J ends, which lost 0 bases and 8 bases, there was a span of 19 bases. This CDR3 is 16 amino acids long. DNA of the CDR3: TGTGCCAGCTCACCACCGGCGGGGGGTCCCAAGTACGAAGCTTTCTTT. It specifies CASSPPAGGPKYEAFF. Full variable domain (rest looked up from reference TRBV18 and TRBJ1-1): NAGVMQNPRHLVRRRGQEARLRCSPMKGHSHVYWYRQLPEEGLKFMVYLQKENIIDESGMPKERFSAEFPKEGPSILRIQQVVRGDSAAYFCASSPPAGGPKYEAFFGQGTRLTVV.

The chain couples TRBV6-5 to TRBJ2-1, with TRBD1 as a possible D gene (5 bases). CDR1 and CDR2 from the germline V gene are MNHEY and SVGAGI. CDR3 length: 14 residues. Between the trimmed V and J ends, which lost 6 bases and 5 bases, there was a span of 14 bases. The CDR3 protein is CASREDAGNNEQFF. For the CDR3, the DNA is TGTGCCAGCAGAGAGGATGCAGGGAACAATGAGCAGTTCTTC.

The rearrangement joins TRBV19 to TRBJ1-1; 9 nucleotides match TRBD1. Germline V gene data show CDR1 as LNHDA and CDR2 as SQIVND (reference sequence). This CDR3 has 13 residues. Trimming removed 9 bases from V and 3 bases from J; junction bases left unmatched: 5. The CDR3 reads CASRGQGYTEAFF. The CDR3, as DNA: TGTGCCAGCAGGGGACAGGGATACACTGAAGCTTTCTTT. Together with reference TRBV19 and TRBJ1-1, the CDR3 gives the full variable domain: DGGITQSPKYLFRKEGQNVTLSCEQNLNHDAMYWYRQDPGQGLRLIYYSQIVNDFQKGDIAEGYSVSREKKESFPLTVTSAQKNPTAFYLCASRGQGYTEAFFGQGTRLTVV.

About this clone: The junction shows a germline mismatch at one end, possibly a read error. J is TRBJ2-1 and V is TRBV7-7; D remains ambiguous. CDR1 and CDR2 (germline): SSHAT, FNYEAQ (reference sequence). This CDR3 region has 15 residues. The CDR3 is CASSLSASWYNEQFF. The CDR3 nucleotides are TGTGCTAGCAGCTTATCGGCTAGTTGGTACAATGAGCAGTTCTTC.

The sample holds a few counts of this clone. The chain's CDR3 is CASSRTSTGELFF. DNA of the CDR3: TGTGCCAGCAGCCGGACTAGCACCGGGGAGCTGTTTTTT. The rearrangement uses TRBV3-1 (or the pseudogene TRBV3-2) and TRBJ2-2; 7 bases agree with TRBD2. This CDR3 comprises 13 residues. CDR1 is LGHDT and CDR2 is YNNKEL in the germline V gene (reference sequence). J lost 4 bases, V lost 4 bases, and 0 bases had no gene match.

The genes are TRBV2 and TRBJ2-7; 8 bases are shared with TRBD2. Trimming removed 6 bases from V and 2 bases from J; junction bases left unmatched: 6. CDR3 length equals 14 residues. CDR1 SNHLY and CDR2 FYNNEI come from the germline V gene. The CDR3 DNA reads TGTGCCAGCAGAAAGCGGGAGTCGGCCTACGAGCAGTACTTC. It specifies CASRKRESAYEQYF. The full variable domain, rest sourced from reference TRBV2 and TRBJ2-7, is EPEVTQTPSHQVTQMGQEVILRCVPISNHLYFYWYRQILGQKVEFLVSFYNNEISEKSEIFDDQFSVERPDGSNFTLKIRSTKLEDSAMYFCASRKRESAYEQYFGPGTRLTVT.